The rows below give T cell receptor beta chains drawn from one sample of a study of T cells after yellow fever vaccination. TCRdb passed the 5' RACE reads through MiXCR, listing each CDR3 protein once. The repertoire holds around 600,000 distinct CDR3 sequences, 12% seen once, with 14% to 15% in the top ten. The sequencing here drew on PBMCs, taken on the day of the yellow fever booster vaccination. These receptor sequences come from a man aged 25-45 years who received the YFV17D yellow fever vaccine. The CDR3 runs from the conserved cysteine through the conserved F or W. D genes are given only for firm matches. The size of a clone is reported for some rows only, either as once, few or many, or as a class for expanded clones.

d_call: .
j_call: TRBJ2-5
v_call: TRBV20-1
clone_size: .
cdr3_length: 13
cdr3_nt: TGCAGTTACCTCGGACTGCAACCAGAGACCCAGTACTTC
cdr3_aa: CSYLGLQPETQYF

d_call: .
j_call: TRBJ1-4
v_call: TRBV5-1
clone_size: few
cdr3_length: 15
cdr3_nt: TGCGCCAGCGCTGGAACCGGGACCCTAAATGAAAAACTGTTTTTT
cdr3_aa: CASAGTGTLNEKLFF

d_call: .
j_call: TRBJ2-7
v_call: TRBV11-2
clone_size: few
cdr3_length: 15
cdr3_nt: TGTGCCAGTTCCCCACCGGGACGAAAGACCAACGAGCAGTACTTC
cdr3_aa: CASSPPGRKTNEQYF

d_call: TRBD2
j_call: TRBJ2-5
v_call: TRBV7-9
clone_size: few
cdr3_length: 17
cdr3_nt: TGTGCCAGCAGCTTAGGTTCACTAGCGGGAGGTCAAGAGACCCAGTACTTC
cdr3_aa: CASSLGSLAGGQETQYF

d_call: TRBD1
j_call: TRBJ2-1
v_call: TRBV18
clone_size: .
cdr3_length: 15
cdr3_nt: TGTGCCAGCTCAGACACAGGGGGCGCCTACAATGAGCAGTTCTTC
cdr3_aa: CASSDTGGAYNEQFF

d_call: TRBD2
j_call: TRBJ2-1
v_call: TRBV19
clone_size: .
cdr3_length: 15
cdr3_nt: TGTGCCAGTAGTATCTGGCGGGAGCCCGTCCATGAGCAGTTCTTC
cdr3_aa: CASSIWREPVHEQFF

d_call: TRBD2
j_call: TRBJ2-2
v_call: TRBV7-8
clone_size: few
cdr3_length: 15
cdr3_nt: TGTGCCAGCGGAGAAGCGGGAGGGGTCACCGGGGAGCTGTTTTTT
cdr3_aa: CASGEAGGVTGELFF

d_call: TRBD2
j_call: TRBJ2-3
v_call: TRBV2
clone_size: .
cdr3_length: 20
cdr3_nt: TGTGCCAGCAGTATCCGAATGAGGACTAGCGGACTCCTCAGTACAGATACGCAGTATTTT
cdr3_aa: CASSIRMRTSGLLSTDTQYF

d_call: .
j_call: TRBJ2-2
v_call: TRBV6-5
clone_size: .
cdr3_length: 16
cdr3_nt: TGTGCCAGCAGTTACAGGAATGGGGGGTCCACCGGGGAGCTGCTTTTT
cdr3_aa: CASSYRNGGSTGELLF

d_call: TRBD2
j_call: TRBJ2-2
v_call: TRBV5-1
clone_size: few
cdr3_length: 17
cdr3_nt: TGCGCCAGCAGCAAGCGGGGCGAGGGTACCGCCACCGGGGAGCTGTTTTTT
cdr3_aa: CASSKRGEGTATGELFF

d_call: .
j_call: TRBJ1-4
v_call: TRBV7-9
clone_size: .
cdr3_length: 16
cdr3_nt: TGTGCCAGCAGCCTGGGGGCCACAGGCGCCTATGAAAAACTGTTTTTT
cdr3_aa: CASSLGATGAYEKLFF

d_call: TRBD2
j_call: TRBJ2-3
v_call: TRBV5-1
clone_size: few
cdr3_length: 15
cdr3_nt: TGCGCCAGCAGCGTACCTAGCGGGATCACAGATACGCAGTATTTT
cdr3_aa: CASSVPSGITDTQYF

d_call: TRBD1
j_call: TRBJ1-4
v_call: TRBV29-1
clone_size: few
cdr3_length: 14
cdr3_nt: TGCAGCGTTGCGCGGACAGGGGAAGGTGAAAAACTGTTTTTT
cdr3_aa: CSVARTGEGEKLFF

d_call: .
j_call: TRBJ1-6
v_call: TRBV7-8
clone_size: few
cdr3_length: 17
cdr3_nt: TGTGCCAGCAGTCTCCGGGGACGGCTGCAGGGTAATTCACCCCTCCACTTT
cdr3_aa: CASSLRGRLQGNSPLHF

d_call: TRBD2
j_call: TRBJ2-7
v_call: TRBV7-9
clone_size: .
cdr3_length: 16
cdr3_nt: TGTGCCAGCAGCTTAGCCGTCCAGAGGGTAGCGGGCACGCAGTACTTC
cdr3_aa: CASSLAVQRVAGTQYF

d_call: TRBD2
j_call: TRBJ2-7
v_call: TRBV29-1
clone_size: .
cdr3_length: 14
cdr3_nt: TGCAGCGTTGAAGAACTAGCGGGAGGATACGAGCAGTACTTC
cdr3_aa: CSVEELAGGYEQYF

d_call: .
j_call: TRBJ2-1
v_call: TRBV2
clone_size: .
cdr3_length: 12
cdr3_nt: TGTGCCAGCAGTGGACAGCTTTTGGAGCAGTTCTTC
cdr3_aa: CASSGQLLEQFF

d_call: .
j_call: TRBJ1-5
v_call: TRBV10-3
clone_size: many
cdr3_length: 15
cdr3_nt: TGTGCCATCAGCGCCCCGGGGGGGCCTGGTCAGCCCCAGCATTTT
cdr3_aa: CAISAPGGPGQPQHF

d_call: TRBD2
j_call: TRBJ2-2
v_call: TRBV7-9
clone_size: few
cdr3_length: 14
cdr3_nt: TGTGCCAGCATGCCTAGCGGGAACACCGGGGAGCTGTTTTTT
cdr3_aa: CASMPSGNTGELFF

d_call: TRBD2
j_call: TRBJ2-2
v_call: TRBV25-1
clone_size: .
cdr3_length: 17
cdr3_nt: TGTGCCAGCAGTGAATTCTACCGGGACTATAACACCGGGGAGCTGTTTTTT
cdr3_aa: CASSEFYRDYNTGELFF

d_call: .
j_call: TRBJ2-1
v_call: TRBV7-2
clone_size: few
cdr3_length: 13
cdr3_nt: TGTGCCAGCAGCTTAGAGGCCGCCAACGAGCAGTTCTTC
cdr3_aa: CASSLEAANEQFF

d_call: .
j_call: TRBJ1-3
v_call: TRBV19
clone_size: few
cdr3_length: 15
cdr3_nt: TGTGCCAGTAGTTTTCAGTCGGAGGCTGGAAACACCATATATTTT
cdr3_aa: CASSFQSEAGNTIYF

d_call: .
j_call: TRBJ2-7
v_call: TRBV25-1
clone_size: few
cdr3_length: 13
cdr3_nt: TGTGCCAGCACTGAAATAGGGGCCTACGAGCAGTACTTC
cdr3_aa: CASTEIGAYEQYF

d_call: TRBD1
j_call: TRBJ2-3
v_call: TRBV5-1
clone_size: .
cdr3_length: 15
cdr3_nt: TGCGCCAGCGGAGACAGGGTCCGCAGCACAGATACGCAGTATTTT
cdr3_aa: CASGDRVRSTDTQYF

d_call: .
j_call: TRBJ2-7
v_call: TRBV7-9
clone_size: .
cdr3_length: 13
cdr3_nt: TGTGCCAGCAGCCCCGGTAGCCCCTCCGAGCAGTACTTC
cdr3_aa: CASSPGSPSEQYF

d_call: TRBD2
j_call: TRBJ2-7
v_call: TRBV20-1
clone_size: .
cdr3_length: 15
cdr3_nt: TGCAGTGCCCTGGGACTAGCGGGAGAGGCCTACGAGCAGTACTTC
cdr3_aa: CSALGLAGEAYEQYF

d_call: TRBD1
j_call: TRBJ2-7
v_call: TRBV12-3/TRBV12-4
clone_size: few
cdr3_length: 11
cdr3_nt: TGTGCCAGGGGGACAGGCATCGAGCAGTACTTC
cdr3_aa: CARGTGIEQYF

d_call: .
j_call: TRBJ1-1
v_call: TRBV20-1
clone_size: .
cdr3_length: 15
cdr3_nt: TGCAGTGCCAGGGAGGGGCGAACCGTGAACACTGAAGCTTTCTTT
cdr3_aa: CSAREGRTVNTEAFF

d_call: TRBD1
j_call: TRBJ1-1
v_call: TRBV20-1
clone_size: few
cdr3_length: 13
cdr3_nt: TGCAGTGCTTTTGACAGGGTAAACACTGAAGCTTTCTTT
cdr3_aa: CSAFDRVNTEAFF

d_call: .
j_call: TRBJ2-2
v_call: TRBV30
clone_size: few
cdr3_length: 13
cdr3_nt: TGTGCCTGGAGTGTATTATCCGGTTTGGAGCTGTTTTTT
cdr3_aa: CAWSVLSGLELFF

d_call: .
j_call: TRBJ2-5
v_call: TRBV20-1
clone_size: .
cdr3_length: 13
cdr3_nt: TGCAGTGCTAGGGCAGGGCTCCAAGAGACCCAGTACTTC
cdr3_aa: CSARAGLQETQYF